These 29 T cell receptor beta chains came from one sample sequenced in a study of T cell responses to AZD1222 COVID-19 vaccine. Method: immunoSEQ multiplex PCR; TCRdb's copy keeps in-frame clones and lacks some. The table has 65,000 to 100,000 clones, 80% seen once. The material sequenced was peripheral blood, taken on day 0 of AZD1222 vaccination. These receptors all come from an adult in good health.

The chain is built from TRBV7-9 and TRBJ1-1; D not resolved. V gave up 4 bases and J gave up 1 base, with 7 bases separating them. There are 13 residues in the CDR3. In germline, CDR1 is SEHNR, CDR2 FQNEAQ (reference sequence). The DNA of the CDR3 is TGTGCCAGCAGCTCACAGACGAACACTGAAGCTTTCTTT. Encoded protein: CASSSQTNTEAFF.

The chain links TRBV4-1 to TRBJ2-1; D gene ambiguous. Germline V gives CDR1 MGHRA, CDR2 YSYEKL. Trimming removed 0 bases at V and 4 bases at J, with 16 bases between. This CDR3 has 17 residues. The CDR3 region has the DNA TGCGCCAGCAGCCAAGATCTTCGCCTTGGCATGTACAATGAGCAGTTCTTC. Amino acids: CASSQDLRLGMYNEQFF.

The sample holds one count of this clone. This same CDR3 is encoded by further DNA sequences in the sample. The chain joins TRBV5-1 to TRBJ2-3; D call uncertain. Trimming stripped 0 bases from V and 6 bases from J, with 5 bases between. There are 12 residues in the CDR3. Germline V gene lookup returns CDR1 SGHRS and CDR2 YFSETQ. CDR3 sequence: CASSLDTDTQYF. DNA for the CDR3: TGCGCCAGCAGCTTGGATACGGATACGCAGTATTTT.

The chain recombines TRBV18 with TRBJ1-1; 7 nucleotides match TRBD1. The length of the CDR3 is 14 residues. J was trimmed by 7 bases and V by 3 bases; bases with no gene match: 8. Germline V gene data show CDR1 as KGHSH and CDR2 as LQKENI. CDR3 nucleotide sequence: TGTGCCAGCTCACCCCCAGGGGGGACATTTGAAGCTTTCTTT. Translating gives CASSPPGGTFEAFF.

This chain connects TRBV6-5 to TRBJ2-2, with D uncertain. The CDR3 runs to 13 residues. V was pared by 8 bases and J by 0 bases, with 7 bases between. CDR1 and CDR2 (germline): MNHEY, SVGAGI. CDR3 in amino acids: CASRAPNTGELFF. CDR3 nucleotides: TGTGCCAGCCGGGCACCGAACACCGGGGAGCTGTTTTTT.

This clone was counted a single time. V usage is TRBV4-2 and J usage is TRBJ2-1, with D unresolved. The CDR3 is 13 amino acids. The V end was cut by 1 base, the J end by 5 bases, with 6 bases between. CDR1 is LGHNA and CDR2 is YNFKEQ in the germline V gene. This CDR3 is CASSQVDDNEQFF. The CDR3 DNA reads TGTGCCAGCAGCCAAGTGGACGACAATGAGCAGTTCTTC.

The rearrangement uses TRBV12-3 or TRBV12-4 and TRBJ2-7, with 11 bases fitting TRBD1. This CDR3 has 13 residues. V dropped 6 bases and J dropped 7; count of bases not matched to a gene: 5. The CDR3 DNA reads as TGTGCCAGCAGCTCGGACAGGGGGCGGGAGCAGTACTTC. Amino acids: CASSSDRGREQYF.

CDR3 DNA: TGTGCCAGCAGCTTGAATGGGGGGAGAGACACAGATACGCAGTATTTT. Protein: CASSLNGGRDTDTQYF. V usage is TRBV7-9 and J usage is TRBJ2-3; TRBD2 might be the D (6 bases). The germline V gene has CDR1 SEHNR and CDR2 FQNEAQ (reference sequence). The ends were cut back, 3 bases at V and 2 bases at J, with 15 bases in the middle. This CDR3 is built from 16 residues. The full variable domain, its missing parts supplied by reference TRBV7-9 and TRBJ2-3, is DTGVSQNPRHKITKRGQNVTFRCDPISEHNRLYWYRQTLGQGPEFLTYFQNEAQLEKSRLLSDRFSAERPKGSFSTLEIQRTEQGDSAMYLCASSLNGGRDTDTQYFGPGTRLTVL.

The CDR3 loop reads CASSKQGVSGNTIYF. CDR3 coding DNA: TGTGCCAGCAGTAAACAGGGGGTCTCTGGAAACACCATATATTTT. This chain connects TRBV28 to TRBJ1-3; 8 bases agree with TRBD1. V shed 5 bases and J 0 bases; nucleotides not matched to a gene: 3. The length of the CDR3 is 15 residues. Germline values: CDR1 MDHEN, CDR2 SYDVKM. Variable domain in full (rest from reference TRBV28 and TRBJ1-3): DVKVTQSSRYLVKRTGEKVFLECVQDMDHENMFWYRQDPGLGLRLIYFSYDVKMKEKGDIPEGYSVSREKKERFSLILESASTNQTSMYLCASSKQGVSGNTIYFGEGSWLTVV.

This clone was seen just once. V gene TRBV13 combines with J gene TRBJ2-1, with 11 bases lining up with TRBD1. Germline loops: CDR1 PRHDT, CDR2 FYEKMQ (reference sequence). The CDR3 sequence is 16 residues long. V shed 5 bases, J shed 7 bases, and the junction held 10 bases outside the gene matches. This CDR3 reads CASSTIRDRGNNEQFF. The CDR3 coding sequence is TGTGCCAGCAGCACAATCCGGGACAGGGGGAATAATGAGCAGTTCTTC. The whole variable domain, remainder taken from reference TRBV13 and TRBJ2-1, is AAGVIQSPRHLIKEKRETATLKCYPIPRHDTVYWYQQGPGQDPQFLISFYEKMQSDKGSIPDRFSAQQFSDYHSELNMSSLELGDSALYFCASSTIRDRGNNEQFFGPGTRLTVL.

V gene TRBV7-2 combines with J gene TRBJ2-3, with 16 bases matching TRBD2. Germline V CDR1 and CDR2: SGHTA, FQGNSA. The ends lost 5 bases at V and 6 bases at J; junction bases unmatched: 5. This CDR3 contains 16 residues. Here the CDR3 reads CASSPGTSGREDTQYF. CDR3 in DNA: TGTGCCAGCAGCCCCGGGACTAGCGGGAGGGAGGATACGCAGTATTTT.

This chain joins TRBV28 and TRBJ2-5, with 7 positions matching TRBD1. Germline-derived CDR1 and CDR2 are MDHEN and SYDVKM. The junction had 14 bases not matched to a gene; V was cut back by 6 bases and J by 4 bases. The CDR3 length is 16 residues. In DNA form, the CDR3 reads TGTGCCAGCAGGTCATTACAGGGGTTTGGGGGAGAGACCCAGTACTTC. The encoded protein is CASRSLQGFGGETQYF.

The rearrangement joins TRBV3-1 (or the pseudogene TRBV3-2) to TRBJ2-1, with 9 bases fitting TRBD2. This CDR3 contains 12 residues. Germline CDR1 is LGHDT and CDR2 is YNNKEL (reference sequence). After removal of 7 bases from V and 8 bases from J, the junction contained 3 bases not matched to a gene. CDR3 region: CASMRGGHEQFF. The DNA for the CDR3 is TGTGCCAGCATGCGGGGGGGCCATGAGCAGTTCTTC.

This clone was seen just once. The V call is TRBV6-5, the J call TRBJ1-5, with TRBD1 identical over 8 bases. Germline V gene sequence: CDR1 MNHEY, CDR2 SVGAGI. This CDR3 has 15 amino acids. The J segment lost 1 base and the V segment lost 4 bases, leaving 3 bases of the junction unmatched. CDR3 amino acids: CASSSTGGSNQPQHF. Written as DNA, the CDR3 is TGTGCCAGCAGTTCTACAGGGGGAAGCAATCAGCCCCAGCATTTT.

This chain uses TRBV21-1 with TRBJ2-3; TRBD2 reflects the table's D call only, with no check against the DNA. TRBV21-1 is a listed pseudogene. CDR3 length: 16 amino acids. The CDR3 nucleotides are TGTGCCAGCAGCAACTCCCGGGAGGGGCGCACAGATACGCAGTATTTT. Translation gives CASSNSREGRTDTQYF.

The rearrangement links TRBV2 to TRBJ1-1; no clear D. V was shortened by 4 bases and J by 6 bases, with 9 bases between the two germline ends. CDR3 length: 12 residues. The V gene's germline CDR1 is SNHLY and CDR2 FYNNEI. DNA for the CDR3: TGTGCCAGCAGTGTAGACCTCGCTGAAGCTTTCTTT. This encodes CASSVDLAEAFF.

The chain has TRBV5-1 and TRBJ2-2; D not resolved. The CDR3 is made up of 15 amino acids. In germline, CDR1 is SGHRS, CDR2 YFSETQ. V shed 4 bases and J shed 1 base, with 11 bases lying between them. CDR3 residues: CASSLQSVNTGELFF. The CDR3 DNA reads as TGCGCCAGCAGCCTACAGAGCGTGAACACCGGGGAGCTGTTTTTT.

This clone came up once. The chain couples TRBV28 to TRBJ1-5; tentative D call: TRBD1 (5 bases). With 8 bases removed from V and 1 base from J, the gap between germline ends came to 12 bases. CDR1 and CDR2 (germline): MDHEN, SYDVKM. The CDR3 runs to 14 residues. Here the CDR3 DNA reads TGTGCCAGCGGGGCGGGCGGAAGCAATCAGCCCCAGCATTTT. Protein sequence: CASGAGGSNQPQHF.

The rearrangement uses TRBV7-2 and TRBJ1-1; D is unresolved. The CDR3 loop spans 13 amino acids. From germline, CDR1 is SGHTA and CDR2 FQGNSA. The V gene lost 2 bases and the J gene lost 4 bases, with 8 bases spanning the gap. CDR3 sequence (DNA): TGTGCCAGCAGCTTATCCTCGGGCACTGAAGCTTTCTTT. Protein product: CASSLSSGTEAFF.

V gene TRBV28 combines with J gene TRBJ2-1, with 12 bases aligning to TRBD2. CDR3 length equals 16 residues. The germline V gene has CDR1 MDHEN and CDR2 SYDVKM. V dropped 4 bases and J dropped 8; count of bases not matched to a gene: 9. CDR3 amino acids: CASSSRTSGNGDEQFF. Here the CDR3 DNA reads TGTGCCAGCAGTTCCCGGACTAGCGGGAATGGCGATGAGCAGTTCTTC.

This chain joins TRBV11-1 and TRBJ1-2; D is ambiguous. The CDR3 covers 15 residues. Trimming took off 6 bases at V and 2 bases at J, with 16 bases between the two ends. Germline V gives CDR1 SGHAT, CDR2 FQDESV (reference sequence). This CDR3 is CASRKNPDANYGYTF. CDR3 bases: TGTGCCAGCAGGAAAAACCCGGACGCGAACTATGGCTACACCTTC.

This clone was seen a handful of times. This sequence joins TRBV15 and TRBJ1-5; no clear D. Germline CDR1 LNHNV, CDR2 YYDKDF (reference sequence). The CDR3 totals 15 residues. Trimming pared 3 bases from V and 3 bases from J, leaving 12 bases between. This CDR3 reads CATSSRKGSNQPQHF. Here the CDR3 DNA reads TGTGCCACCAGCAGTCGAAAGGGATCCAATCAGCCCCAGCATTTT.

J is TRBJ1-1 and V is TRBV30; the match to TRBD1 covers 8 bases. The V segment lost 7 bases and the J segment 5 bases; nucleotides outside the gene matches: 9. CDR3 length: 13 residues. CDR1 is GTSNPN and CDR2 is SVGIG in the germline V gene (reference sequence). The CDR3 loop reads CASRTGPGTEAFF. The DNA for the CDR3 is TGTGCCTCGCGGACAGGGCCAGGGACTGAAGCTTTCTTT.

J is TRBJ2-1 and V is TRBV5-6, with 14 nucleotides matching TRBD2. V was clipped by 0 bases and J by 10 bases; unmatched bases: 6. CDR3 length: 16 amino acids. Germline CDR1 and CDR2: SGHDT and YYEEEE. The chain's CDR3 is CASSLVGTSGGLEQFF. The DNA for the CDR3 is TGTGCCAGCAGCTTGGTCGGGACTAGCGGGGGCTTGGAGCAGTTCTTC.

This chain uses TRBV5-1 with TRBJ1-2; 8 bases match TRBD1. Germline lookup yields CDR1 SGHRS and CDR2 YFSETQ. The J segment lost 4 bases and the V segment lost 0 bases, leaving 5 bases of the junction unmatched. This CDR3 has 15 amino acids. The CDR3 reads CASSLGGQGTYGYTF. Written as DNA, the CDR3 is TGCGCCAGCAGCTTGGGCGGACAGGGTACCTATGGCTACACCTTC.

The rearrangement joins TRBV19 to TRBJ2-6, with TRBD1 matching over 8 bases. The CDR3 totals 17 residues. V trimming: 4 bases; J trimming: 0 bases; junction bases outside the gene matches: 5. Germline lookup yields CDR1 LNHDA and CDR2 SQIVND (reference sequence). CDR3 in amino acids: CASSRQGRFSGANVLTF. The CDR3 DNA sequence: TGTGCCAGTAGTAGACAGGGGCGGTTCTCTGGGGCCAACGTCCTGACTTTC.

This clone was seen once. The CDR3 region is CATSRGQGVNEQYF. The CDR3 DNA sequence: TGTGCCACCAGCAGAGGACAGGGTGTTAACGAGCAGTACTTC. This sequence joins TRBV15 and TRBJ2-7; the match to TRBD1 covers 7 bases. V shed 1 base and J 5 bases; nucleotides not matched to a gene: 5. Germline V gives CDR1 LNHNV, CDR2 YYDKDF (reference sequence). The CDR3 consists of 14 residues.

This chain connects TRBV30 to TRBJ1-1; 7 nucleotides align to TRBD1. The CDR3 is 13 amino acids. The junction had 2 bases not matched to a gene; V was cut back by 3 bases and J by 1 base. In germline, CDR1 is GTSNPN, CDR2 SVGIG (reference sequence). The CDR3 protein is CAWRTGPNTEAFF. CDR3 coding DNA: TGTGCCTGGAGGACAGGGCCGAACACTGAAGCTTTCTTT.

J is TRBJ1-1 and V is TRBV5-1, with 8 bases that match TRBD1. The CDR3 length is 15 residues. The J segment lost 0 bases and the V segment lost 5 bases, leaving 6 bases of the junction unmatched. The germline V gene has CDR1 SGHRS and CDR2 YFSETQ. The CDR3 nucleotides read TGCGCCAGCAGTCAGGGGGCGGCTATGAACACTGAAGCTTTCTTT. This encodes CASSQGAAMNTEAFF.